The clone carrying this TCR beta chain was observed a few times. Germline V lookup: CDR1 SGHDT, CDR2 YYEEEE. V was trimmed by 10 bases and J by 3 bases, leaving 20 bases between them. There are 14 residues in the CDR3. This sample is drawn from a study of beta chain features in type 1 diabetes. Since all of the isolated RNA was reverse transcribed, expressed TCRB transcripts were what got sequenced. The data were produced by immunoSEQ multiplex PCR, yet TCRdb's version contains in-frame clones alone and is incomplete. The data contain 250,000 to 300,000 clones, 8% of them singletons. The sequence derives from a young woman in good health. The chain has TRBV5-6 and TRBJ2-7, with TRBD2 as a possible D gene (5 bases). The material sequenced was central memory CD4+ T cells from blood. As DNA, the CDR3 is TGTGCCGGGCCGGGGTCTCAGGCTTACTACGAGCAGTACGTC. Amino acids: CAGPGSQAYYEQYV.